These 4 T cell receptor beta chains were sequenced from one sample in a study of blood T cell repertoires in COVID-19. Some clones are missing from TCRdb's copy, which holds only in-frame ones; the method was immunoSEQ multiplex PCR. Altogether about 48,000 clones are present, 80% to 90% being singletons, with the ten largest covering 15% to 20%. The sequencing sample was made of peripheral blood. These receptors were obtained from a human donor in a cohort sampled during active COVID-19.

V and J are TRBV7-8 and TRBJ2-1; tentatively, D is TRBD2 (6 bases). Germline V gene data show CDR1 as SGHVS and CDR2 as FQNEAQ. With 2 bases removed from V and 10 bases from J, the gap between germline ends came to 18 bases. The CDR3 consists of 15 residues. CDR3 nucleotides: TGTGCCAGCAGCTTATTGGGTCGGGAGACGGACGAGCAGTTCTTC. This encodes CASSLLGRETDEQFF.

The chain employs TRBV6-4 and TRBJ1-1; 10 bases line up with TRBD1. Trimming removed 4 bases from V and 0 bases from J; junction bases left unmatched: 8. Germline lookup yields CDR1 MRHNA and CDR2 SNTAGT. The length of the CDR3 is 17 residues. CDR3 residues: CASSARGTGDMNTEAFF. CDR3 nucleotides: TGTGCCAGCAGTGCTCGCGGGACAGGGGATATGAACACTGAAGCTTTCTTT.

The rearrangement joins TRBV12-1 to TRBJ2-7; the DNA was not used to check the table's D call, TRBD2. TRBV12-1 has pseudogene status. The CDR3 contains 15 residues. The CDR3 nucleotides read TGTGCCAGCAGCTACCAAGGACTAGCGGGGTACGAGCAGTACTTC. Translating it yields CASSYQGLAGYEQYF.

The chain recombines TRBV5-1 with TRBJ2-7; TRBD2 aligns across 8 bases. The CDR3 covers 14 residues. After removal of 0 bases from V and 5 bases from J, the junction contained 4 bases not matched to a gene. Germline CDR1 is SGHRS and CDR2 is YFSETQ. CDR3: CASSLGTSPDEQYF. CDR3 DNA sequence: TGCGCCAGCAGCTTGGGGACTAGCCCAGACGAGCAGTACTTC. Complete variable domain (other parts from reference TRBV5-1 and TRBJ2-7): KAGVTQTPRYLIKTRGQQVTLSCSPISGHRSVSWYQQTPGQGLQFLFEYFSETQRNKGNFPGRFSGRQFSNSRSEMNVSTLELGDSALYLCASSLGTSPDEQYFGPGTRLTVT.